These 25 T cell receptor beta chains were sequenced from one sample in a study of blood T cell repertoires in COVID-19. Produced via immunoSEQ multiplex PCR; TCRdb's table is partial and in-frame only. The sample holds more than 400,000 clones, roughly 87% seen once. Sequenced input: PBMCs or T cells enriched from blood (not recorded which). These receptors were taken from a woman in her late teens or twenties who had recovered from COVID-19.

This chain uses TRBV27 with TRBJ1-1; 7 nucleotides align to TRBD1. CDR1 MNHEY and CDR2 SMNVEV come from the germline V gene (reference sequence). CDR3 length: 14 amino acids. V lost 3 bases to trimming and J lost 4 bases; unmatched junction nucleotides: 5. CDR3 in DNA: TGTGCCAGCAGTTTCGGGAACAGGGGCACTGAAGCTTTCTTT. Amino acid sequence: CASSFGNRGTEAFF.

This clone came up once. The chain uses TRBV5-1 and TRBJ2-1, with a tentative D call TRBD1 (6 bases). V was clipped by 4 bases and J by 0 bases, with 11 bases between them. Germline V gene data show CDR1 as SGHRS and CDR2 as YFSETQ. CDR3 length equals 15 residues. The DNA for the CDR3 is TGCGCCAGCAGCAATGGACAGTCCTCCTACAATGAGCAGTTCTTC. Protein product: CASSNGQSSYNEQFF. Looking up the rest from reference TRBV5-1 and TRBJ2-1 gives the full variable domain: KAGVTQTPRYLIKTRGQQVTLSCSPISGHRSVSWYQQTPGQGLQFLFEYFSETQRNKGNFPGRFSGRQFSNSRSEMNVSTLELGDSALYLCASSNGQSSYNEQFFGPGTRLTVL.

The chain links TRBV7-9 to TRBJ2-6, with 8 bases matching TRBD1. This CDR3 has 15 amino acids. From germline, CDR1 is SEHNR and CDR2 FQNEAQ (reference sequence). V was clipped by 5 bases and J by 3 bases; unmatched bases: 3. In nucleotides, the CDR3 is TGTGCCAGCAGCACGACAGGGGTTGGGGCCAACGTCCTGACTTTC. Translation gives CASSTTGVGANVLTF.

J is TRBJ2-1 and V is TRBV4-1; 7 bases are shared with TRBD2. V lost 1 base to trimming and J lost 2 bases; unmatched junction nucleotides: 8. Looked up from germline, CDR1 is MGHRA and CDR2 is YSYEKL. The CDR3 totals 17 residues. CDR3 coding DNA: TGCGCCAGCAGCCAAGGACCTAGCGGCCACACCTACAATGAGCAGTTCTTC. Translated, it gives CASSQGPSGHTYNEQFF.

This clone was counted only a few times. The chain uses TRBV5-5 and TRBJ2-5; D ambiguous. CDR3 length: 13 residues. The germline V gene encodes CDR1 SGHKS and CDR2 YYEKEE (reference sequence). V lost 0 bases and J lost 0, with 3 bases in between. As DNA, the CDR3 is TGTGCCAGCAGCTTGGACTACCAAGAGACCCAGTACTTC. The encoded protein is CASSLDYQETQYF.

The chain uses TRBV28 and TRBJ1-2; possible D gene TRBD1, 6 bases. Germline loops: CDR1 MDHEN, CDR2 SYDVKM. The CDR3 contains 15 residues. With 5 bases removed from V and 8 bases from J, the gap between germline ends came to 21 bases. The chain's CDR3 is CASSLSSPGVGGYTF. Here the CDR3 DNA reads TGTGCCAGCAGTCTATCTAGCCCAGGGGTAGGAGGCTACACCTTC.

CDR3 loop: CASSYRNSPNYGYTF. The CDR3 DNA is TGTGCCAGCAGTTACCGTAACAGCCCTAACTATGGCTACACCTTC. J is TRBJ1-2 and V is TRBV6-5; D is unclear. V gave up 2 bases and J gave up 0 bases, with 10 bases separating them. This CDR3 spans 15 amino acids. Germline lookup yields CDR1 MNHEY and CDR2 SVGAGI.

This clone was seen once. The genes are TRBV28 and TRBJ2-7; 8 bases line up with TRBD1. Germline lookup yields CDR1 MDHEN and CDR2 SYDVKM. V lost 8 bases, J lost 1 base, and 7 bases stayed unmatched. This CDR3 region has 14 residues. The CDR3 loop reads CASRPGGSSYEQYF. DNA for the CDR3: TGTGCCAGCCGACCAGGGGGCTCTTCCTACGAGCAGTACTTC. Full variable domain (rest looked up from reference TRBV28 and TRBJ2-7): DVKVTQSSRYLVKRTGEKVFLECVQDMDHENMFWYRQDPGLGLRLIYFSYDVKMKEKGDIPEGYSVSREKKERFSLILESASTNQTSMYLCASRPGGSSYEQYFGPGTRLTVT.

The gene calls are TRBV4-1 and TRBJ1-2, with 8 bases matching TRBD1. V shed 2 bases, J shed 2 bases, and the junction held 10 bases outside the gene matches. The length of the CDR3 is 17 residues. Germline loops: CDR1 MGHRA, CDR2 YSYEKL. CDR3: CASSQPDRGTRNYGYTF. The CDR3 nucleotides are TGCGCCAGCAGCCAACCAGACAGGGGCACCCGAAACTATGGCTACACCTTC.

The chain couples TRBV21-1 to TRBJ1-1; TRBD1 is the table's D call, not checked against the DNA. TRBV21-1 is given as a pseudogene. CDR3 length: 14 amino acids. The CDR3 loop reads CASSKAQGRHRAFF. In nucleotides, the CDR3 is TGTGCCAGCAGCAAAGCACAGGGTAGACACCGAGCTTTCTTT.

This chain connects TRBV27 to TRBJ2-3; 10 bases map to TRBD2. CDR1 MNHEY and CDR2 SMNVEV come from the germline V gene (reference sequence). The CDR3 is 18 amino acids. V lost 5 bases and J lost 1; bases outside the gene matches: 12. CDR3 DNA: TGTGCCAGCAGTATCCGGCGGGGAGCGGGGGGGCGCACAGATACGCAGTATTTT. Its translation: CASSIRRGAGGRTDTQYF.

V usage is TRBV19 and J usage is TRBJ1-2, with TRBD1 matching over 10 bases. The CDR3 loop spans 16 amino acids. With 3 bases clipped from V and 0 bases from J, the junction kept 4 bases outside the gene matches. The germline V gene encodes CDR1 LNHDA and CDR2 SQIVND (reference sequence). This chain's CDR3 is CASSIEDRGANYGYTF. The CDR3 DNA reads as TGTGCCAGTAGTATCGAGGACAGGGGGGCTAACTATGGCTACACCTTC.

The V and J genes are TRBV4-1 and TRBJ2-3; 8 nucleotides line up with TRBD2. Trimming took 3 bases from V and 6 from J; bases not matched to a gene: 5. Germline assignment: CDR1 MGHRA and CDR2 YSYEKL. The CDR3 contains 14 residues. In DNA form, the CDR3 reads TGCGCCAGCAGCCAGGCAGCGGGGGAGGATACGCAGTATTTT. Protein: CASSQAAGEDTQYF.

The chain carries TRBV3-1 (or the pseudogene TRBV3-2) and TRBJ1-5, with unresolved D. Germline assignment: CDR1 LGHDT and CDR2 YNNKEL (reference sequence). This CDR3 is built from 15 residues. With 1 base removed from V and 7 bases from J, the gap between germline ends came to 14 bases. This chain's CDR3 is CASSQGAEGGQPQHF. CDR3 nucleotide sequence: TGTGCCAGCAGCCAAGGGGCAGAAGGAGGCCAGCCCCAGCATTTT.

This clone appeared once. This rearrangement joins TRBV6-2 or TRBV6-3 to TRBJ1-2; D remains ambiguous. Germline-derived CDR1 and CDR2 are MNHEY and SVGEGT. This CDR3 has 14 residues. Trimming stripped 7 bases from V and 4 bases from J, with 16 bases between. CDR3 bases: TGTGCCAGCAACCCTAACGGGGTCCTCTATGGCTACACCTTC. Translation: CASNPNGVLYGYTF.

The chain employs TRBV5-1 and TRBJ2-3; no definite D call. This CDR3 has 14 residues. CDR1 is SGHRS, CDR2 YFSETQ, per germline. V was trimmed by 4 bases and J by 3 bases, leaving 12 bases between them. The CDR3 nucleotides read TGCGCCAGCAGCCCGATCTACGGGACAGATACGCAGTATTTT. Amino acid sequence: CASSPIYGTDTQYF.

This chain connects TRBV6-5 to TRBJ2-7, with D perhaps TRBD2 (6 bases). The V end lost 0 bases, the J end lost 7 bases, and 7 bases lay between the germline ends. CDR1 and CDR2 (germline): MNHEY, SVGAGI. The length of the CDR3 is 12 residues. The chain's CDR3 is CASSYSAGEQYF. The CDR3, as DNA: TGTGCCAGCAGTTACTCTGCGGGGGAGCAGTACTTC.

The chain couples TRBV2 to TRBJ2-7; D might be TRBD1 (6 bases). V dropped 6 bases and J dropped 9 bases, with 27 bases sitting between them. CDR3 length equals 16 residues. Germline V lookup: CDR1 SNHLY, CDR2 FYNNEI. CDR3 amino acids: CASRDTRTVRLGGQYF. CDR3 bases: TGTGCCAGCAGGGATACCAGGACAGTCCGTCTCGGCGGGCAGTACTTC.

The gene calls are TRBV7-9 and TRBJ1-2; TRBD1 might be the D (5 bases). CDR3 length: 12 amino acids. Germline lookup yields CDR1 SEHNR and CDR2 FQNEAQ (reference sequence). V was shortened by 2 bases and J by 5 bases, with 6 bases between the two germline ends. In DNA, the CDR3 is TGTGCCAGCAGCTTACAGGGATATGGCTACACCTTC. This translates into CASSLQGYGYTF. The whole variable domain, filled in from reference TRBV7-9 and TRBJ1-2, reads DTGVSQNPRHKITKRGQNVTFRCDPISEHNRLYWYRQTLGQGPEFLTYFQNEAQLEKSRLLSDRFSAERPKGSFSTLEIQRTEQGDSAMYLCASSLQGYGYTFGSGTRLTVV.

In regard to this clone: The sample carries other DNA sequences with the same CDR3. The rearrangement joins TRBV2 to TRBJ1-1; tentative D call: TRBD1 (5 bases). V was shortened by 5 bases and J by 4 bases, with 8 bases between the two germline ends. Germline loops: CDR1 SNHLY, CDR2 FYNNEI. The CDR3 spans 12 residues. The CDR3 is CASSQRGTEAFF. CDR3 sequence (DNA): TGTGCCAGCAGTCAAAGGGGCACTGAAGCTTTCTTT.

The rearrangement uses TRBV5-1 and TRBJ1-1, with D uncertain. V was shortened by 0 bases and J by 4 bases, with 10 bases between the two germline ends. The CDR3 is 14 amino acids. The germline V gene has CDR1 SGHRS and CDR2 YFSETQ. In DNA, the CDR3 is TGCGCCAGCAGCTTGGGCGTAGGAGGCACTGAAGCTTTCTTT. Translating gives CASSLGVGGTEAFF. Filled out from reference TRBV5-1 and TRBJ1-1, the complete variable domain reads KAGVTQTPRYLIKTRGQQVTLSCSPISGHRSVSWYQQTPGQGLQFLFEYFSETQRNKGNFPGRFSGRQFSNSRSEMNVSTLELGDSALYLCASSLGVGGTEAFFGQGTRLTVV.

The chain couples TRBV5-6 to TRBJ1-3, with D perhaps TRBD1 (6 bases). The germline gives CDR1 SGHDT, CDR2 YYEEEE. The length of the CDR3 is 15 residues. V shed 2 bases and J shed 3 bases, with 12 bases lying between them. Here the CDR3 DNA reads TGTGCCAGCAGCTTCTCAGGGGATGGTGGAAACACCATATATTTT. This gives the protein CASSFSGDGGNTIYF.

The CDR3 spells CASSSGGYNSPLHF. The CDR3 DNA reads TGTGCCAGCAGCTCAGGGGGATATAATTCACCCCTCCACTTT. V usage is TRBV11-2 and J usage is TRBJ1-6, with 7 bases fitting TRBD1. The CDR3 consists of 14 residues. Germline-derived CDR1 and CDR2 are SGHAT and FQNNGV. V dropped 4 bases and J dropped 4; count of bases not matched to a gene: 1.

The chain uses TRBV2 and TRBJ2-3; D gene uncertain. There are 13 residues in the CDR3. V gave up 7 bases and J gave up 0 bases, with 8 bases separating them. Germline loops: CDR1 SNHLY, CDR2 FYNNEI. CDR3 amino acids: CASTVRSTDTQYF. CDR3 DNA sequence: TGTGCCAGCACCGTGAGGAGCACAGATACGCAGTATTTT.

This chain uses TRBV5-6 with TRBJ1-5; perhaps TRBD1 as D (5 bases). CDR3 length equals 14 residues. V lost 0 bases and J lost 6, with 10 bases in between. Per the germline V gene, CDR1 is SGHDT and CDR2 is YYEEEE. DNA of the CDR3: TGTGCCAGCAGCTTGGGACAGCCGGGTCAGCCCCAGCATTTT. This sequence encodes CASSLGQPGQPQHF.